This T cell receptor (beta chain) stems from a study of relationships among human T cell subsets. Study-level results: Substantial CDR3 sharing among Th1, Th2 and regulatory cells suggested stochastic fate choice. Some CD4+CD8+ double-positive cells may remain after bead sorting. The seven subsets showed no significant differences in gene usage or CDR3 length.

The T cell receptor alpha and beta CDR3 regions were amplified from mRNA by semiquantitative ARM-PCR. Exponential amplification used communal superprimers after tagged nested gene-specific primers in ARM-PCR. First-round products served as template after exonuclease removal of nested primers. Via MiXCR, TCRdb re-called the multiplex PCR reads, giving one row per CDR3 protein. The sample lists roughly 7,400 distinct CDR3 sequences, around 64% occurring once. As concerns this clonotype: What it binds is unknown.

V gave up 2 bases and J gave up 4 bases, with 17 bases separating them. The length of the CDR3 is 16 residues. In germline, CDR1 is ENHRY, CDR2 SYGVKD. From pooled CD4+ and CD8+ T cells, anti-CD45RA microbeads isolated naive plus transitional cells. This TCR was sampled from a man aged 35-49 years in good health. V is TRBV10-3 and J is TRBJ1-2; D is unclear. Sequencing input: naive and transitional (CD45RA+) T cells sorted from blood. The CDR3 spells CAISENRQATTYGYTF. The CDR3 DNA follows: TGTGCCATCAGTGAGAACCGCCAGGCCACCACCTATGGCTACACCTTC.